Below are 19 T cell receptor beta chains sequenced from a single sample in a study of tumor and adjacent non-tumor tissue in lung cancer. No cell sorting was done before RNA was extracted from the tissue. Three rounds of nested PCR, following a modified ARM-PCR protocol, produced the TCRbeta library. Each CDR3 protein gets one entry after TCRdb re-called the multiplex PCR reads with MiXCR. The sample consists of 65,000 to 75,000 distinct CDR3 sequences, about 80% of them appearing once. The specimen sequenced was lung tumor tissue. These receptors were collected from a man aged 55 to 70 with non-small cell lung cancer.

Regarding this clonotype: At one end, the junction sequence differs from germline, possibly due to a read error. The chain carries TRBV11-1 and TRBJ1-1; D gene unclear. From germline, CDR1 is SGHAT and CDR2 FQDESV (reference sequence). The CDR3 extends over 13 amino acids. The DNA of the CDR3 is TGTGTCAGCAGCTTAGTGCCGGGGACTGAAGCTTTCTTT. It codes for CVSSLVPGTEAFF.

As regards this clonotype: The missing conserved phenylalanine or tryptophan at the end of this CDR3 makes a read error likely. The DNA is left out, because the CDR3 cannot be placed on it with certainty; the CDR3 is given as TCRdb lists it. CDR3 region: CASSYSRRETAEQFS. The genes are TRBV6-5 and TRBJ2-7; the table's D call TRBD2 went unverified against the DNA. The CDR3 totals 15 residues, both ends included. In germline, CDR1 is MNHEY, CDR2 SVGAGI.

This CDR3 is CIQPRIKNIQYF. The CDR3 DNA reads as TGCATTCAACCGCGAATAAAAAACATTCAGTACTTC. The genes are TRBV20-1 and TRBJ2-4; the D is unclear. Per germline, CDR1 DFQATT and CDR2 SNEGSKA (reference sequence). The CDR3 is 12 amino acids.

This clonotype was observed a handful of times. Since a much larger clone is just one base distant, this may be a read error. The J gene is TRBJ1-1, the V gene TRBV20-1; D is possibly TRBD1 (5 bases). Trimming cost V 4 bases and J 7 bases, with 22 bases left between them. The CDR3 covers 15 residues. Germline V gene lookup returns CDR1 DFQATT and CDR2 SNEGSKA (reference sequence). The CDR3 here is CSAINPAGVGNEAFF. CDR3 sequence (DNA): TGCAGTGCTATAAATCCCGCGGGGGTAGGAAATGAAGCTTTCTTT.

This clonotype was found a few times. The chain joins TRBV6-6 to TRBJ2-1, with a weak D call TRBD2 (5 bases). V was pared by 7 bases and J by 7 bases, with 20 bases between. The CDR3 consists of 15 residues. Per germline, CDR1 MNHNY and CDR2 SVGAGI (reference sequence). The CDR3 DNA sequence: TGTGCCAGCAATCTTTCCCAGTGGGAGTGGAATGAGCAGTTCTTC. Encoded protein: CASNLSQWEWNEQFF.

This clonotype has more than one count but fewer than ten. A single base separates this from a much larger clone, so it may be a read error. The chain is built from TRBV6-5 and TRBJ2-7; no firm D call. Germline loops: CDR1 MNHEY, CDR2 SVGAGI. The CDR3 totals 13 residues. CDR3 sequence: CTSSSLSSYEQYF. The CDR3 DNA reads TGTACCAGCAGTTCTCTTAGCTCCTACGAGCAGTACTTC.

By sample share, this clonotype is medium-sized. V and J are TRBV29-1 and TRBJ2-4; the D gene could be TRBD1 or TRBD2 (5 bases each). CDR3 length: 14 amino acids. Trimming took 3 bases from V and 7 from J, leaving 16 bases between them. Germline V gene lookup returns CDR1 SQVTM and CDR2 ANQGSEA. In DNA, the CDR3 is TGCAGCGTTGAGCCGAAGGGTTGGGGGAACATTCAGTACTTC. Its translation: CSVEPKGWGNIQYF.

CDR3 in amino acids: CASSHYLVAFF. As DNA, the CDR3 is TGTGCCAGCAGCCATTATCTAGTAGCTTTCTTT. This chain links TRBV14 with TRBJ1-1, with D hard to call. The germline V gene has CDR1 SGHDN and CDR2 FVKESK. Trimming cost V 3 bases and J 10 bases, with 9 bases left between them. The CDR3 contains 11 residues.

This clonotype was counted between two and nine times. A single base separates this from a much larger clone, so it may be a read error. V usage is TRBV11-2 and J usage is TRBJ1-4; 8 bases line up with TRBD1. The CDR3 spans 13 residues. CDR1 is SGHAT and CDR2 is FQNNGV in the germline V gene. The CDR3 sequence is CPSSSTGAEKLFF. The CDR3 coding sequence is TGTCCCAGCAGCTCGACAGGGGCTGAAAAACTGTTTTTT.

There are many counts of this clonotype. The rearrangement joins TRBV6-6 to TRBJ2-1, with D unclear. This CDR3 is 10 amino acids long. The V end was cut by 8 bases, the J end by 2 bases, with 1 base between. In germline, CDR1 is MNHNY, CDR2 SVGAGI (reference sequence). CDR3 nucleotide sequence: TGTGCCAGCGCCTACAATGAGCAGTTCTTC. This codes for CASAYNEQFF.

The V gene is TRBV5-4, the J gene TRBJ2-5; D possibly corresponds to TRBD1 (6 bases). Per germline, CDR1 SGHNT and CDR2 YYREEE (reference sequence). The CDR3 consists of 15 residues. Deletions cut 7 bases from V and 4 bases from J, with 20 bases between. CDR3 protein: CASVLDQGRVETQYF. The CDR3 DNA follows: TGTGCCAGCGTCTTGGACCAGGGGAGAGTAGAGACCCAGTACTTC.

To note about this clonotype: An end of the junction does not agree with germline; a read error may underlie this. V gene TRBV28 combines with J gene TRBJ2-7; TRBD1 aligns across 7 bases. The CDR3 is 13 amino acids. Germline V gene lookup returns CDR1 MDHEN and CDR2 SYDVKM. The CDR3 DNA reads as TGTGACAGCAGTCCCGGGACAGACTACGAGCAGTACTTC. Encoded protein: CDSSPGTDYEQYF.

Worth noting for this clonotype: One end of the junction varies from germline; a read error may be responsible. The rearrangement uses TRBV5-1 and TRBJ2-5; D is perhaps TRBD2 (5 bases). CDR3 length equals 17 residues. Germline loops: CDR1 SGHRS, CDR2 YFSETQ. The chain's CDR3 is CASSLTLVGARQEIQYF. The CDR3 DNA is TGCGCCAGCAGCTTGACGTTGGTGGGAGCGAGGCAAGAGATCCAGTACTTC.

The chain carries TRBV20-1 and TRBJ2-3, with D perhaps matching TRBD1 or TRBD2 (5 bases each). The CDR3 loop spans 16 amino acids. CDR1 is DFQATT, CDR2 SNEGSKA, per germline (reference sequence). V lost 5 bases and J 7 bases, leaving 25 bases between the germline ends. The CDR3 region has the DNA TGCAGTGCTCGACCATCGGGGCAGGTGGCGCACAATACGCAGTATTTT. It specifies CSARPSGQVAHNTQYF.

About this clonotype: The conserved phenylalanine or tryptophan normally closing the CDR3 is absent here, so this likely arose from a read error. CDR3 region: CASSLADSSMNTGAFS. The CDR3 DNA reads as TGTGCCAGCAGCTTGGCGGACAGCTCGATGAACACTGGTGCTTTCTCT. The chain has TRBV5-7 and TRBJ1-1, with a weak D call TRBD1 (6 bases). TRBV5-7 is known as an ORF, though its function is uncertain. This CDR3 spans 16 amino acids. Trimming took off 0 bases at V and 11 bases at J, with 23 bases between the two ends.

On this clonotype itself: This is likely a read error, given that the CDR3 carries no conserved phenylalanine or tryptophan at its end. The chain couples TRBV20-1 to TRBJ2-3; D is uncertain. CDR1 is DFQATT, CDR2 SNEGSKA, per germline (reference sequence). The CDR3 is 11 amino acids. CDR3 in amino acids: CSASLLDRQYV. The CDR3 coding sequence is TGCAGTGCTTCGCTGCTAGATAGGCAGTATGTT.

With regard to this clonotype: The junction departs from germline at one end; a sequencing error may be responsible. This chain links TRBV20-1 with TRBJ2-5; a weak D match, TRBD1 (6 bases). The length of the CDR3 is 11 residues. Per the germline V gene, CDR1 is DFQATT and CDR2 is SNEGSKA (reference sequence). The CDR3 loop is CNATGQETQYF. CDR3 nucleotides: TGCAATGCAACAGGGCAAGAGACACAGTACTTC.

This clonotype was recorded at least ten times. The J gene is TRBJ2-1, the V gene TRBV5-1, with TRBD1 as a possible D gene (7 bases). Germline CDR1 and CDR2: SGHRS and YFSETQ. V was clipped by 6 bases and J by 9 bases, with 19 bases between them. The CDR3 spans 14 residues. CDR3 bases: TGCGCCAGCACGACGGGGACAGAGGGGGGTGAGCAGTTCTTC. Its translation is CASTTGTEGGEQFF.

The rearrangement links TRBV18 to TRBJ1-6; TRBD1 matches 7 bases. V shed 3 bases and J 7 bases; nucleotides not matched to a gene: 6. The germline CDR1 and CDR2 sequences are KGHSH and LQKENI. The CDR3 length is 15 residues. Here the CDR3 reads CASSPDRARNSPLHF. DNA for the CDR3: TGTGCCAGCTCACCCGACAGGGCTAGGAATTCACCCCTCCACTTT.